This TCR beta chain was recorded in a study of T cell responses to AZD1222 COVID-19 vaccine. Study details: Timing groups of about 4 and about 12 weeks for second doses were pooled.

There are 15 residues in the CDR3. CDR1 and CDR2 (germline): SGDLS, YYNGEE. V was clipped by 0 bases and J by 5 bases, with 14 bases between them. The method was immunoSEQ multiplex PCR; TCRdb's version includes in-frame clones alone and lacks a portion of them. Among more than 150,000 clones listed, under 95% were seen once. Regarding this clone: Its specificity is unknown.

Study-level findings and limits: Rises in breadth and depth of Spike-specific TCRs came after two AZD1222 doses. Reportedly, nearly half the spike-specific TCRs target unmutated variant regions. The donor cohort was predominantly white British with a female majority, and clonal diversity may have been underestimated.

The TCR sequence derives from an adult in good health. The material was peripheral blood, obtained on day 0 of AZD1222 vaccination. This chain links TRBV9 with TRBJ2-5, with D possibly called TRBD1 or TRBD2 (5 bases each). CDR3 DNA sequence: TGTGCCAGCAGCGTAGGGGCCGGGACCGGGGAGACCCAGTACTTC. It yields the protein CASSVGAGTGETQYF.